This T cell receptor beta chain was sequenced for a study of T-cell memory formation after mild COVID-19. About this clonotype: The target antigen is unknown.

TCRdb called the 5' RACE reads again in MiXCR, with one record for every CDR3 protein. The sample gives about 430,000 distinct CDR3 sequences, 24% of which show up once; 7.5% to 10% is in the top ten. Study-wide findings and caveats: Clones that contracted clustered mainly in CM and EM if CD4+ and in EMRA if CD8+. Second-wave clones peaking on day 37 lacked confirmed SARS-CoV-2 specificity. A balance of CD4 and CD8 characterized clones contracting day 15 to 85, whereas later expanders leaned CD4+.

The CDR3 extends over 14 amino acids. Germline CDR1 and CDR2: SGHDT and YYEEEE. The V and J ends lost 2 bases and 0 bases respectively, with 8 bases between them. The origin of this receptor is an adult woman who had mild COVID-19 (a few samples of this study predate the infection). Cell type and time point are not known. The chain has TRBV5-6 and TRBJ2-5, with D maybe TRBD2 (5 bases). Specimen: PBMCs or a T cell subset sorted from them (not recorded which). The DNA of the CDR3 is TGTGCCAGCAGCTTCCCGGGGTACCAAGAGACCCAGTACTTC. Its protein product is CASSFPGYQETQYF. The whole variable domain, filled in from reference TRBV5-6 and TRBJ2-5, reads DAGVTQSPTHLIKTRGQQVTLRCSPKSGHDTVSWYQQALGQGPQFIFQYYEEEERQRGNFPDRFSGHQFPNYSSELNVNALLLGDSALYLCASSFPGYQETQYFGPGTRLLVL.